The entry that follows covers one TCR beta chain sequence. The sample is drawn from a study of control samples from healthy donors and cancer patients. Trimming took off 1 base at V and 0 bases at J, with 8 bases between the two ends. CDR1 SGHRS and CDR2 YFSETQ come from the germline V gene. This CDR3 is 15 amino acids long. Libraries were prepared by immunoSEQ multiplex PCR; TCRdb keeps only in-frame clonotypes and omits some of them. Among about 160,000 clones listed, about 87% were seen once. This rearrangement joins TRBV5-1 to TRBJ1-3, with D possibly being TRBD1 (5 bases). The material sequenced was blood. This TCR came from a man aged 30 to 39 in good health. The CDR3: CASSLQGASGNTIYF. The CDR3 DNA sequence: TGCGCCAGCAGCTTGCAGGGAGCCTCTGGAAACACCATATATTTT.